Listed here is a single T cell receptor (beta chain). This sample was taken from a study of blood T cell repertoires in COVID-19. Background on the study: PBMCs, B-cell-depleted T cells, or T cells were the source of the cDNA or gDNA that made up the material.

Trimming cost V 2 bases and J 6 bases; bases outside gene matches: 7. CDR1 is SGHVS, CDR2 FNYEAQ, per germline. The CDR3 loop spans 15 amino acids. Enrolled through a virtual design, the participants were between roughly 18 and 100 years of age and came from some 26 US areas. Cohort allocation depended upon clinical history that participants reported. In the source study's methods: From reference gene primer amplification, estimates of nucleated cell counts were derived. Produced via immunoSEQ multiplex PCR; TCRdb's table is partial and in-frame only. V, J and clone size derive from that table, while D and trimming were established from the DNA sequence. The sample contains about 200,000 clones, approximately 80% of which appear only once.

This sequence was found in a woman aged 45 to 65 with acute COVID-19. The chain recombines TRBV7-6 with TRBJ1-5, with 7 bases lining up with TRBD1. Sequences were obtained from PBMCs or T cells enriched from blood (not recorded which). CDR3 protein: CASSLYEGGIQPQHF. DNA of the CDR3: TGTGCCAGCAGCTTATATGAAGGGGGCATTCAGCCCCAGCATTTT.